The TCR beta chain under discussion was sequenced for a study of T cell changes during pregnancy in multiple sclerosis. Germline CDR1 MRHNA, CDR2 SNTAGT. CDR3 length equals 15 residues. Trimming took 0 bases from V and 4 from J; bases not matched to a gene: 3. The repertoire was sequenced with immunoSEQ multiplex PCR; TCRdb's copy has only in-frame clones and lacks some. The table records 50,000 to 70,000 clones, roughly 92% of them present only once. V usage is TRBV6-4 and J usage is TRBJ2-3, with 8 bases that match TRBD2. Sequencing used peripheral blood, obtained in the second trimester of pregnancy. The sequence derives from a female donor with multiple sclerosis, enrolled in a pregnancy study. The CDR3: CASSDSTGGADTQYF. DNA for the CDR3: TGTGCCAGCAGTGACTCGACGGGAGGGGCAGATACGCAGTATTTT.